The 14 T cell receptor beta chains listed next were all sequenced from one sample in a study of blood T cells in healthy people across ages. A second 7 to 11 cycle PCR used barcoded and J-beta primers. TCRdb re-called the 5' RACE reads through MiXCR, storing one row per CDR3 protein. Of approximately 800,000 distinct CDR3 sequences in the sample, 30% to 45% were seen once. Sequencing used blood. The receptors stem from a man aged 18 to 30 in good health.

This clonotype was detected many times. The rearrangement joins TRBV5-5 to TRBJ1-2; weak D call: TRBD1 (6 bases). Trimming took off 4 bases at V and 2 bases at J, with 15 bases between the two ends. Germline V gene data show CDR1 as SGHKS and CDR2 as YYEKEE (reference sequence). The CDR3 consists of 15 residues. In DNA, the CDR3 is TGTGCCAGCAGCCATGCGGCAGGGGCGAACTATGGCTACACCTTC. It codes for CASSHAAGANYGYTF.

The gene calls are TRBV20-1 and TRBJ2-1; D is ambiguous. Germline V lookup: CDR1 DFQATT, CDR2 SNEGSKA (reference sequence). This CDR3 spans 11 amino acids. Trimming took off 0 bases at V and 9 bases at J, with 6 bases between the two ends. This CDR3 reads CSARDSVEQFF. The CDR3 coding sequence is TGCAGTGCTAGAGATTCCGTTGAGCAGTTCTTC.

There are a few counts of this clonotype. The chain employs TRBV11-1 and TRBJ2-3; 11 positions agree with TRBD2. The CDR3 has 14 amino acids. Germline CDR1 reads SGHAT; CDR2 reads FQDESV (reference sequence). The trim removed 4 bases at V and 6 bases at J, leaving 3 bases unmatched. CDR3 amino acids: CASSSVAGGDTQYF. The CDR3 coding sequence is TGTGCCAGCAGCTCAGTAGCGGGGGGGGATACGCAGTATTTT.

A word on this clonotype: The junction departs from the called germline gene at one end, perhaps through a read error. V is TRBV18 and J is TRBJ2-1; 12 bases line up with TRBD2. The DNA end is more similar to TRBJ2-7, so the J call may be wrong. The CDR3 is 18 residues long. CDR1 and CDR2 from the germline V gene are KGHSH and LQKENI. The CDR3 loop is CAGSPGPTSGGFYNEQYF. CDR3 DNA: TGTGCCGGCTCACCAGGCCCCACTAGCGGGGGGTTCTACAATGAGCAGTACTTC.

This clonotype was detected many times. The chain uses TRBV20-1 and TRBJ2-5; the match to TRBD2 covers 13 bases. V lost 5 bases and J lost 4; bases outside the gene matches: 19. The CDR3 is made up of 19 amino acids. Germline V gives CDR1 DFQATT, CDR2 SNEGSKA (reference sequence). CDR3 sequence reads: CSALLGSITSGGVTETQYF. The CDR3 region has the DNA TGCAGTGCTTTACTGGGGTCAATCACTAGCGGGGGGGTAACAGAGACCCAGTACTTC.

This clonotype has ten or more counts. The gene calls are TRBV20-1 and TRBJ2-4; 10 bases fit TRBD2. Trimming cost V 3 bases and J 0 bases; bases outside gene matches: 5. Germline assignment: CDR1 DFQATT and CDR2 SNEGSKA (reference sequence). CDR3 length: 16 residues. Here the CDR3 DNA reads TGCAGTGCTAGCCTAGCGGGGGTTCTAGCCAAAAACATTCAGTACTTC. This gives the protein CSASLAGVLAKNIQYF.

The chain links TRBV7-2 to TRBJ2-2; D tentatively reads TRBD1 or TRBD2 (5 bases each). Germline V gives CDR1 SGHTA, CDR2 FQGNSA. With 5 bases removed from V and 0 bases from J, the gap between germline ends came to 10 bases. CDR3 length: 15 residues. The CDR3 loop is CASSQGTANTGELFF. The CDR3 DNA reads TGTGCCAGCAGCCAAGGGACGGCGAACACCGGGGAGCTGTTTTTT.

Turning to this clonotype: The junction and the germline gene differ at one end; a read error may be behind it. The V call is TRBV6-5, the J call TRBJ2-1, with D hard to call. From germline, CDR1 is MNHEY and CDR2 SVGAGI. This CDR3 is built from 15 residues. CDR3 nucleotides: TGTGCCAGCAGCCGTACAAGCGTGACGTACAGTGAGCAGTTCTTC. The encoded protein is CASSRTSVTYSEQFF.

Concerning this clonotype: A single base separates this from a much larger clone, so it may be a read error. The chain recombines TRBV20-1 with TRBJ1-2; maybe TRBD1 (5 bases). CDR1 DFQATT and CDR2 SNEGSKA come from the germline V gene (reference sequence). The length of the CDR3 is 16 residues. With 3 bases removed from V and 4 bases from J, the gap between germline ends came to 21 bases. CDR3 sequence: CSARRDWGQPPYGYTF. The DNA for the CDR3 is TGCAGTGCTAGGAGGGACTGGGGCCAGCCCCCCTATGGCTACACCTTC.

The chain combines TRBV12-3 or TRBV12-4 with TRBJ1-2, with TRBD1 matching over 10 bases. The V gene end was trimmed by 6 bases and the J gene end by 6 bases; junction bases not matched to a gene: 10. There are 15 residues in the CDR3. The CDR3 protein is CASRPSRDRGDGYTF. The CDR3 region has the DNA TGTGCCAGCAGACCATCCCGGGACAGGGGCGATGGCTACACCTTC.

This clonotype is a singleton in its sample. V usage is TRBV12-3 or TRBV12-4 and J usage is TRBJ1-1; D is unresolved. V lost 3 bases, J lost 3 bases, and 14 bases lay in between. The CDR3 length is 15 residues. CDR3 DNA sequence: TGTGCCAGCAGTTTCGTCCTGGGAGACTACACTGAAGCTTTCTTT. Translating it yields CASSFVLGDYTEAFF.

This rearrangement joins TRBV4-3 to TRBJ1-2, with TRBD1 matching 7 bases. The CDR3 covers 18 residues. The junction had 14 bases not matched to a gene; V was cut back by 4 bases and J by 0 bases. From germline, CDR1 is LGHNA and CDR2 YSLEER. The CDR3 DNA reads TGCGCCAGCAGCCCAATGAAAACTCGGGACAGAGCTAACTATGGCTACACCTTC. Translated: CASSPMKTRDRANYGYTF.

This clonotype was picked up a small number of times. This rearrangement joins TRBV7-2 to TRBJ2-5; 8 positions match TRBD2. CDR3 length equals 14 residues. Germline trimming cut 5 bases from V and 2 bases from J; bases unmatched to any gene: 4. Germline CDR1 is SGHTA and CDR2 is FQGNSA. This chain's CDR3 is CASSHGLAQETQYF. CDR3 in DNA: TGTGCCAGCAGCCACGGACTAGCACAAGAGACCCAGTACTTC.

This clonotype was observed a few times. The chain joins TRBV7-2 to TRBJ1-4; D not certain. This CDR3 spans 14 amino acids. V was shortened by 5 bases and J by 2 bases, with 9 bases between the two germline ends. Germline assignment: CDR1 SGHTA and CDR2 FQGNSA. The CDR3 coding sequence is TGTGCCAGCAGCCCCCGACCCACTAATGAAAAACTGTTTTTT. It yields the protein CASSPRPTNEKLFF.